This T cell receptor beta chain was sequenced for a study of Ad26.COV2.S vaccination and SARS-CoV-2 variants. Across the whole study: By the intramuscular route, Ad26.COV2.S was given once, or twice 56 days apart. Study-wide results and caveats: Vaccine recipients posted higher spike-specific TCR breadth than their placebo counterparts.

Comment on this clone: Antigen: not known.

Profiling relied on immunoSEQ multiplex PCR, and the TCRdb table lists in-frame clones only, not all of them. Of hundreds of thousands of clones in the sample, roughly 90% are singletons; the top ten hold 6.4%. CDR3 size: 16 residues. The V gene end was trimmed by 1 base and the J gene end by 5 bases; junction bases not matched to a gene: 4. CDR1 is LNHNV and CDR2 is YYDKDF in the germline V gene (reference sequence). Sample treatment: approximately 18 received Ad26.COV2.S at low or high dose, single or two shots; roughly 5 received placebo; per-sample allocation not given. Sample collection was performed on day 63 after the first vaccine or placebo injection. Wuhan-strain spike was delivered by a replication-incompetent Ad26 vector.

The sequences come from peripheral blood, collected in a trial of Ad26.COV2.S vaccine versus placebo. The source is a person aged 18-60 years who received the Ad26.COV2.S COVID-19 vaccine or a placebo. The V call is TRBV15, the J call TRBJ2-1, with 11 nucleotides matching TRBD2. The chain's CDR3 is CATSRGASGRNNEQFF. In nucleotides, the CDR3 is TGTGCCACCAGCAGAGGTGCTAGCGGGAGGAACAATGAGCAGTTCTTC.